Reported below is one T cell receptor beta chain. The antigen remains unidentified. Treatment here: oral pan-JAK inhibitor, 5-10 mg twice daily. Isolated RNA was reverse transcribed into cDNA used as the sequencing template. Measured with immunoSEQ multiplex PCR; TCRdb has only the in-frame clones, and not every one. The table includes approximately 210,000 clones, about three fifths detected once. This entry comes from a study of CD8+ T cells in alopecia areata. Study at large: Each day, treated patients took oral tofacitinib twice, at 5 to 10 mg per dose. Affected scalp percentage determined the severity score of treated patients. General study points: Lesional tissue from the scalp (especially in alopecia totalis/universalis) showed higher clonality than normal scalp.

V shed 3 bases and J 6 bases; nucleotides not matched to a gene: 8. This CDR3 has 15 residues. Germline V gene data show CDR1 as WNHNN and CDR2 as SYGVQD (reference sequence). The chain carries TRBV10-1 and TRBJ2-1; 7 nucleotides match TRBD2. The origin of this receptor is a human donor with alopecia areata. Material: CD4+ T cells sorted from blood, obtained at roughly week 49, from a patient treated with tofacitinib. CDR3 amino acids: CASSEGTNFPNEQFF. The CDR3 bases are TGCGCCAGCAGTGAAGGGACTAACTTTCCCAATGAGCAGTTCTTC.